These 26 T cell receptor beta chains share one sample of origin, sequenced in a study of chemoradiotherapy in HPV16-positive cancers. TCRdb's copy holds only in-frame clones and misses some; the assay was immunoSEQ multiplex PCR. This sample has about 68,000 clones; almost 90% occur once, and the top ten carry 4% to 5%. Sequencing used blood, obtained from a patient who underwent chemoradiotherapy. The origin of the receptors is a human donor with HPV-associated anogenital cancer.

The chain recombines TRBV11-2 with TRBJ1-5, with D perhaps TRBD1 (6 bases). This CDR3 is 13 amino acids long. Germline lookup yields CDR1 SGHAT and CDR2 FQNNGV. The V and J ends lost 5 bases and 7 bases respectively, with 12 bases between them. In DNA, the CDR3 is TGTGCCAGCAGCCAGGACAGTCCCCAGCCCCAGCATTTT. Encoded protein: CASSQDSPQPQHF.

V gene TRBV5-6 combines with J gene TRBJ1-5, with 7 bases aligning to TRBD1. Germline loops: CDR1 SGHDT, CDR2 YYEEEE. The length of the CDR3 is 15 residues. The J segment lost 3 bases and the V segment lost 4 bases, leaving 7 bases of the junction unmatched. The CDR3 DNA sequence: TGTGCCAGCAGCCCCCAGGGGGGGACCAATCAGCCCCAGCATTTT. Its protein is CASSPQGGTNQPQHF.

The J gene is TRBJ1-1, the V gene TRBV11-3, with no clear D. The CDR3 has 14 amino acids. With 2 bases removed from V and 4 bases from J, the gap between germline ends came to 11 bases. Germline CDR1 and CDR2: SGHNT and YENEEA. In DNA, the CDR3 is TGTGCCAGCAGCTTAAGGTACCCTGGCACTGAAGCTTTCTTT. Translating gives CASSLRYPGTEAFF.

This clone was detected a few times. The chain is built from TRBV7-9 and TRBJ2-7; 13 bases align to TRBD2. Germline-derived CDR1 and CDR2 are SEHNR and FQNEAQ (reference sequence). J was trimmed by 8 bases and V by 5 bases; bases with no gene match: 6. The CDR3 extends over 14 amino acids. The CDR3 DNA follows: TGTGCCAGCAGCCCGGGACTAGCGGGAAATAAGCAGTACTTC. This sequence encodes CASSPGLAGNKQYF.

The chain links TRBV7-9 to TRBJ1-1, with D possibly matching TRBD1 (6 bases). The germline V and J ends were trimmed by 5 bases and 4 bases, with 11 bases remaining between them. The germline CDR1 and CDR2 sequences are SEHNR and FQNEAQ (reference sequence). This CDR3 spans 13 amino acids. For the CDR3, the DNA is TGTGCCAGCAGCAAAGGGGGTGGCACTGAAGCTTTCTTT. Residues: CASSKGGGTEAFF.

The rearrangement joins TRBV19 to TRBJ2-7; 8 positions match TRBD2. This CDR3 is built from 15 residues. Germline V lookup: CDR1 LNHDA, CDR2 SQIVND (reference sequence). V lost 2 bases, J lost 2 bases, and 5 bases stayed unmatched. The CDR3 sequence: CASSISGGDPYEQYF. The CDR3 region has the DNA TGTGCCAGTAGTATATCGGGAGGGGACCCCTACGAGCAGTACTTC.

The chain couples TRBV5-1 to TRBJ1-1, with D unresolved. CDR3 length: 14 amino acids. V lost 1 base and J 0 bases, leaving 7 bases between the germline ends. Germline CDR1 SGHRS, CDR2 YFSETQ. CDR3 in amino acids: CASSLTQMNTEAFF. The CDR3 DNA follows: TGCGCCAGCAGCTTGACCCAGATGAACACTGAAGCTTTCTTT.

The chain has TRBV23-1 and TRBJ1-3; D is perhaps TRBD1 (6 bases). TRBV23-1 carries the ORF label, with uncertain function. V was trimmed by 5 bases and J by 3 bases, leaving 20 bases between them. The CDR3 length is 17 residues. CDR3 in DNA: TGCGCCAGCAGTTCTAAGGGACAATTCGCCGGTGGAAACACCATATATTTT. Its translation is CASSSKGQFAGGNTIYF.

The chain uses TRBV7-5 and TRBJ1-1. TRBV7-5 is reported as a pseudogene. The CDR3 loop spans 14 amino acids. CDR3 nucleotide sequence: TGTGCCAGAAGCGAGACGGGCTCGAACACTGAAGCTTTCTTT. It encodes CARSETGSNTEAFF.

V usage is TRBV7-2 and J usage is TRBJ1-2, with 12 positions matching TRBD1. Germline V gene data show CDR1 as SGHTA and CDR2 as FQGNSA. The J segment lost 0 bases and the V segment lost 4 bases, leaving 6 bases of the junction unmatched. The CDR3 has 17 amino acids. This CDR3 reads CASSWGTGGGANYGYTF. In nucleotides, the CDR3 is TGTGCCAGCAGCTGGGGGACAGGGGGCGGCGCTAACTATGGCTACACCTTC.

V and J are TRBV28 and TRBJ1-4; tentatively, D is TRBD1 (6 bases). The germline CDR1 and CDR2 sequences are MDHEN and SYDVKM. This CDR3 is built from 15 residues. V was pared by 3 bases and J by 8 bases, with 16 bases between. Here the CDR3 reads CASSLGMTGGEKLFF. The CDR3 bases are TGTGCCAGCAGTTTGGGGATGACAGGAGGGGAAAAACTGTTTTTT.

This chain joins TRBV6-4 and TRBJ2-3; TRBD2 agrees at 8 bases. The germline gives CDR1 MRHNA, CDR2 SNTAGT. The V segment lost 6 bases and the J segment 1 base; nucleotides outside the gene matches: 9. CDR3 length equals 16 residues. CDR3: CASSPGPAGGTDTQYF. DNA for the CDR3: TGTGCCAGCAGCCCGGGCCCAGCGGGGGGCACAGATACGCAGTATTTT.

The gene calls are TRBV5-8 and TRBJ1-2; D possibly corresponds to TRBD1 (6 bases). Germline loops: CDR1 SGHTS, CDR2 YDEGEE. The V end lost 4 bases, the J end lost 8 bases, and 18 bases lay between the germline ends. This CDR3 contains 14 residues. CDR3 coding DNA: TGTGCCAGCAGCCGCCGAGGACAGATTGGGGGCTACACCTTC. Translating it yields CASSRRGQIGGYTF. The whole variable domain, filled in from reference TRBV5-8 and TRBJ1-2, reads EAGVTQSPTHLIKTRGQQATLRCSPISGHTSVYWYQQALGLGLQFLLWYDEGEERNRGNFPPRFSGRQFPNYSSELNVNALELEDSALYLCASSRRGQIGGYTFGSGTRLTVV.

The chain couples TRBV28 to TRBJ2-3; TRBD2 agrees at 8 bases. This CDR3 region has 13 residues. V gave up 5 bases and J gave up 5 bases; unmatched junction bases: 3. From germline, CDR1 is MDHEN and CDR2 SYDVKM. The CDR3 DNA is TGTGCCAGCAGTCGTCGGGGGGGAGATACGCAGTATTTT. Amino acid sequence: CASSRRGGDTQYF.

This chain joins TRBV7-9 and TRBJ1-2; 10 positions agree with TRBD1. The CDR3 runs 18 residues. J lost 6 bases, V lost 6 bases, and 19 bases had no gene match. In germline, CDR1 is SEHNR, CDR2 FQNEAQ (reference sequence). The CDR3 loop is CASRHQGTGAGNAHGYTF. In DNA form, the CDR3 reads TGTGCCAGCAGGCACCAGGGGACAGGGGCTGGTAACGCGCATGGCTACACCTTC.

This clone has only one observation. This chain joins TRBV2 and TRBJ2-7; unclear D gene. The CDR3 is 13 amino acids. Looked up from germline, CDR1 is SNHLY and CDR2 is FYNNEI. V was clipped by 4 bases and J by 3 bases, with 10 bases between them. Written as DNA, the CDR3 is TGTGCCAGCAGTGTTTTCGGGCGCTACGAGCAGTACTTC. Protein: CASSVFGRYEQYF.

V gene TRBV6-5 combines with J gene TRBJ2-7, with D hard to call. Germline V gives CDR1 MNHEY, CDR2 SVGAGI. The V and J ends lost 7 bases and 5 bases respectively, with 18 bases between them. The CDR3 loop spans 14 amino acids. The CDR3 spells CASTVGPLSHEQYF. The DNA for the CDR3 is TGTGCCAGCACAGTCGGGCCCCTTTCCCACGAGCAGTACTTC.

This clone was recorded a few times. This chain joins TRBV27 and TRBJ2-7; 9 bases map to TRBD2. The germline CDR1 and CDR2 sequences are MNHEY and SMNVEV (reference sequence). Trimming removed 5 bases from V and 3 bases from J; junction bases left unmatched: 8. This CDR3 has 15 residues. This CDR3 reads CASSATSGLIYEQYF. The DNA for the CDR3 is TGTGCCAGCAGTGCGACTAGCGGCCTTATCTACGAGCAGTACTTC.

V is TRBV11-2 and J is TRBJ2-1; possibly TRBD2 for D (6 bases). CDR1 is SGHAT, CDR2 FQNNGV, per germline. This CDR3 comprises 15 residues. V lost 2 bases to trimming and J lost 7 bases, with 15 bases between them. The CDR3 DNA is TGTGCCAGCAGCTTAAGTCGAGCGGGTGGGAATGAGCAGTTCTTC. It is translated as CASSLSRAGGNEQFF.

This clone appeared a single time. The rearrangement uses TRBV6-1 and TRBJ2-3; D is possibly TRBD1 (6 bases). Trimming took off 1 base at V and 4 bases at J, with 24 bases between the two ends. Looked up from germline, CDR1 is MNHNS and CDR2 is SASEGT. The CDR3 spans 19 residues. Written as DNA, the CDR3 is TGTGCCAGCAGTGAAGTGATCGGGACAAGGTATAGTTGGGCAGATACGCAGTATTTT. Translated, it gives CASSEVIGTRYSWADTQYF.

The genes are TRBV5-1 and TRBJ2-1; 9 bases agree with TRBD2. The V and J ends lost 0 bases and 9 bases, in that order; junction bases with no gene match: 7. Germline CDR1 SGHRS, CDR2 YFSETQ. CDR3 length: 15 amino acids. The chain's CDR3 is CASSLDAGGPGEQFF. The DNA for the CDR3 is TGCGCCAGCAGCTTGGACGCGGGAGGGCCCGGTGAGCAGTTCTTC. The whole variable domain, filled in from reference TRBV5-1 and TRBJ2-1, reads KAGVTQTPRYLIKTRGQQVTLSCSPISGHRSVSWYQQTPGQGLQFLFEYFSETQRNKGNFPGRFSGRQFSNSRSEMNVSTLELGDSALYLCASSLDAGGPGEQFFGPGTRLTVL.

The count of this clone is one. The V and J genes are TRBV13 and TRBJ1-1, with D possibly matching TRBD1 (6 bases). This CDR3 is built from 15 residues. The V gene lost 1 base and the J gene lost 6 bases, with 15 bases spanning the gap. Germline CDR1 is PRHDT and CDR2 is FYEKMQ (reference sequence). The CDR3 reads CASSLEGGQGAEAFF. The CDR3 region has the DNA TGTGCCAGCAGCTTAGAGGGGGGCCAAGGGGCTGAAGCTTTCTTT. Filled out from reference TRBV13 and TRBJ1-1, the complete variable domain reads AAGVIQSPRHLIKEKRETATLKCYPIPRHDTVYWYQQGPGQDPQFLISFYEKMQSDKGSIPDRFSAQQFSDYHSELNMSSLELGDSALYFCASSLEGGQGAEAFFGQGTRLTVV.

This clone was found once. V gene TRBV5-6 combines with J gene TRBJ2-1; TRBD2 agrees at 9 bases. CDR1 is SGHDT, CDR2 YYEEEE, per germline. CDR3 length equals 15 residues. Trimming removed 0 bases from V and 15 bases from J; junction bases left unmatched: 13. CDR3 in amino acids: CASSLASIVSGSSFF. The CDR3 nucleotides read TGTGCCAGCAGCTTGGCCTCCATCGTTAGCGGGAGTTCGTTCTTC.

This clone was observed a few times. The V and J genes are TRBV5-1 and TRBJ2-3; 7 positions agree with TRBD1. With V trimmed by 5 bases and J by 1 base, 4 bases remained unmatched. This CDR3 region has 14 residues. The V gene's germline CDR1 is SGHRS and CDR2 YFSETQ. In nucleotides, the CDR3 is TGCGCCAGCAGTTCCGACAGGGGCACAGATACGCAGTATTTT. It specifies CASSSDRGTDTQYF.

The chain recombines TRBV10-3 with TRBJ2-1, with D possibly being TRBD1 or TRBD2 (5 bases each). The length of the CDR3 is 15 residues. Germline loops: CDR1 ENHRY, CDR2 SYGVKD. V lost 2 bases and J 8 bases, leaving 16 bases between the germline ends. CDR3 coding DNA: TGTGCCATCAGTGAGAACACCGGGGCAGGGTATGAGCAGTTCTTC. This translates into CAISENTGAGYEQFF.

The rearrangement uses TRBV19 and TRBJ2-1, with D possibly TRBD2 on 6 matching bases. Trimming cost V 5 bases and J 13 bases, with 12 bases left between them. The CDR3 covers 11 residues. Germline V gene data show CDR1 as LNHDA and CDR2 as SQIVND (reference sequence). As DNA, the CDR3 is TGTGCCAGTAGTGGGGGGACGATCCAGTTCTTC. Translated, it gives CASSGGTIQFF.